A selection of T cell receptor beta chains follows, all from one sample in a study of OX40 agonist ivuxolimab in advanced cancers. The table came from immunoSEQ multiplex PCR; TCRdb's copy has only in-frame clones and leaves some out. Here the sample spans over 40,000 clones, roughly 80% being singletons. This specimen consisted of CD4+ or CD8+ T cells sorted from blood, obtained in a trial of the OX40 agonist ivuxolimab. The receptors were gathered from an adult with an advanced solid tumor such as melanoma, head and neck, liver or kidney cancer. Each CDR3 is given with its conserved first and last residue. The order of the fields is CDR3 protein, CDR3 DNA, V gene, clone size, D gene, J gene. The D gene is left open where the match is weak. Size tells how often a clone was seen (once, few, many) or the class of an expanded clone, and some rows leave it out.

CASSQSGGADTGELFF,TGCGCCAGCAGCCAATCAGGGGGCGCGGACACCGGGGAGCTGTTTTTT,TRBV4-3,NA,TRBD1,TRBJ2-2
CASSPTRGGNQPQHF,TGTGCCAGTAGCCCTACCAGGGGTGGCAATCAGCCCCAGCATTTT,TRBV19,NA,NA,TRBJ1-5
CASSRDRGWQETQYF,TGTGCCAGCAGCCGGGACAGGGGGTGGCAAGAGACCCAGTACTTC,TRBV11-1,NA,TRBD1,TRBJ2-5
CSVRRGQETQYF,TGCAGCGTGAGACGGGGTCAAGAGACCCAGTACTTC,TRBV29-1,NA,NA,TRBJ2-5
CASSLVSTGNTEAFF,TGTGCCAGCAGCTTAGTCTCGACAGGGAACACTGAAGCTTTCTTT,TRBV7-2,NA,NA,TRBJ1-1
CASSGGRDRGREQYF,TGTGCCAGCAGTGGAGGCCGGGACAGGGGGCGCGAGCAGTACTTC,TRBV6-5,few,TRBD1,TRBJ2-7
CASSLNKREAFF,TGTGCCAGCAGTTTAAACAAGCGTGAAGCTTTCTTT,TRBV28,once,NA,TRBJ1-1
CASSPRYEQGSYNEQFF,TGTGCCAGCAGCCCACGTTATGAACAGGGCTCCTACAATGAGCAGTTCTTC,TRBV11-1,NA,NA,TRBJ2-1
CASSLGTGTYEQYF,TGCGCCAGCAGCTTGGGGACAGGGACCTACGAGCAGTACTTC,TRBV5-1,NA,TRBD1,TRBJ2-7
CASSSLQGAEQYF,TGCGCCAGCAGCTCACTACAGGGGGCCGAGCAGTACTTC,TRBV5-1,NA,TRBD1,TRBJ2-7
CASSESGGLAGAFNEQFF,TGTGCCAGCAGTGAATCTGGGGGACTAGCGGGAGCATTCAATGAGCAGTTCTTC,TRBV25-1,NA,TRBD2,TRBJ2-1
CASSNVYTIYF,TGTGCCAGTAGTAACGTCTACACCATATATTTT,TRBV19,NA,NA,TRBJ1-3
CASSWGVGPTNTEAFF,TGTGCCAGCAGCTGGGGGGTTGGCCCTACGAACACTGAAGCTTTCTTT,TRBV5-5,NA,NA,TRBJ1-1
CASSDRFNNEQFF,TGTGCCAGCAGCGACAGGTTCAACAATGAGCAGTTCTTC,TRBV6-5,NA,NA,TRBJ2-1
CASRFGLYTEAFF,TGTGCCAGCAGGTTTGGGCTTTACACTGAAGCTTTCTTT,TRBV5-5,NA,NA,TRBJ1-1
CASSLDSNYGYTF,TGTGCCAGCAGCTTGGACAGTAACTATGGCTACACCTTC,TRBV5-4,NA,NA,TRBJ1-2
CASMDGANVLTF,TGCGCCAGCATGGACGGGGCCAACGTCCTGACTTTC,TRBV23-1,NA,NA,TRBJ2-6
CASSESSYNSPLHF,TGTGCCAGCAGTGAGAGCTCCTATAATTCACCCCTCCACTTT,TRBV25-1,NA,NA,TRBJ1-6
CASSLKGLQAEAFF,TGTGCCAGCAGCTTAAAGGGCCTACAGGCTGAAGCTTTCTTT,TRBV7-9,NA,NA,TRBJ1-1
CASRWGTSNGYEQYF,TGTGCCAGCAGGTGGGGGACTAGCAATGGGTACGAGCAGTACTTC,TRBV7-2,NA,TRBD2,TRBJ2-7
CASSLLREGYEQYF,TGTGCCAGCAGCTTACTCCGGGAGGGCTACGAGCAGTACTTC,TRBV11-3,few,TRBD2,TRBJ2-7
CASSLDLGRRLYGYTF,TGTGCCAGCAGCTTAGATTTAGGTCGCAGGCTCTATGGCTACACCTTC,TRBV7-2,NA,NA,TRBJ1-2
CASSLSEWDGGQYF,TGTGCCAGCAGTTTATCCGAATGGGACGGCGGGCAGTACTTC,TRBV27,NA,NA,TRBJ2-7
CASSAGTGLEETQYF,TGTGCCAGCAGCGCGGGGACAGGCTTAGAAGAGACCCAGTACTTC,TRBV7-7,NA,TRBD1,TRBJ2-5
CASSLLAGVEQYF,TGTGCCAGCAGCTTACTAGCGGGAGTCGAGCAGTACTTC,TRBV7-9,once,TRBD2,TRBJ2-7
CASSSSPSGSLQFF,TGTGCCAGCAGCTCGAGCCCTAGCGGGAGTTTACAGTTCTTC,TRBV11-3,NA,TRBD2,TRBJ2-1